Below are 18 T cell receptor beta chains sequenced from a single sample in a study of blood T cell repertoires in COVID-19 (dated by TCRdb to the early 2020s). Library preparation employed the immunoSEQ multiplex PCR assay. Entries here come from immuneACCESS through TCRdb and include only in-frame sequences with V and J called. Some clones fail to appear in such tables; in the studies checked, an unresolved V gene covers under half of the shortfall, and the cause of the remainder is unknown. The table for this sample lists 130,000 to 150,000 clones; roughly 79% of them were counted only once. The ten largest clones add up to 7.5% to 9% of the sample. Sequencing input: peripheral blood. These receptors all stem from a human donor in a cohort sampled during active COVID-19.

The chain couples TRBV7-2 to TRBJ2-5, with TRBD1 as a possible D gene (6 bases). This CDR3 has 14 amino acids. Germline V lookup: CDR1 SGHTA, CDR2 FQGNSA. The ends were cut back, 2 bases at V and 1 base at J, with 8 bases in the middle. The CDR3 loop is CASSLRTAQETQYF. The CDR3 bases are TGTGCCAGCAGCTTAAGGACAGCCCAAGAGACCCAGTACTTC.

This clone has only one observation. The chain is built from TRBV23-1 and TRBJ1-4; 11 bases agree with TRBD1. TRBV23-1 is designated an ORF whose function remains uncertain. This CDR3 is built from 17 residues. V shed 6 bases, J shed 0 bases, and the junction held 6 bases outside the gene matches. The CDR3 sequence: CASRPGQGEATNEKLFF. The CDR3 bases are TGCGCCAGCAGACCGGGACAGGGGGAAGCAACTAATGAAAAACTGTTTTTT.

This chain uses TRBV19 with TRBJ2-5; D unclear. The CDR3 extends over 14 amino acids. CDR1 and CDR2 (germline): LNHDA, SQIVND (reference sequence). V dropped 5 bases and J dropped 1 base, with 11 bases sitting between them. CDR3 protein: CASSDRGSQETQYF. The CDR3 nucleotides read TGTGCCAGTAGTGATCGAGGCAGCCAAGAGACCCAGTACTTC.

This chain links TRBV7-9 with TRBJ2-7; 14 bases agree with TRBD2. In germline, CDR1 is SEHNR, CDR2 FQNEAQ (reference sequence). This CDR3 is 17 amino acids long. With V trimmed by 0 bases and J by 0 bases, 1 base remained unmatched. CDR3 sequence reads: CASSLAGTSGSSYEQYF. CDR3 DNA sequence: TGTGCCAGCAGCTTAGCAGGGACTAGCGGGAGCTCCTACGAGCAGTACTTC. Using reference TRBV7-9 and TRBJ2-7 for the parts outside the CDR3, the full variable domain is DTGVSQNPRHKITKRGQNVTFRCDPISEHNRLYWYRQTLGQGPEFLTYFQNEAQLEKSRLLSDRFSAERPKGSFSTLEIQRTEQGDSAMYLCASSLAGTSGSSYEQYFGPGTRLTVT.

This clone showed up just a few times. The rearrangement links TRBV7-9 to TRBJ1-3; 8 bases are a match to TRBD1. Germline loops: CDR1 SEHNR, CDR2 FQNEAQ (reference sequence). CDR3 length: 16 residues. V lost 5 bases and J lost 0; bases outside the gene matches: 6. DNA for the CDR3: TGTGCCAGCAGCCCACCGGGACAGGCCTCTGGAAACACCATATATTTT. Amino acid sequence: CASSPPGQASGNTIYF. The variable domain in full, completed from reference TRBV7-9 and TRBJ1-3, reads DTGVSQNPRHKITKRGQNVTFRCDPISEHNRLYWYRQTLGQGPEFLTYFQNEAQLEKSRLLSDRFSAERPKGSFSTLEIQRTEQGDSAMYLCASSPPGQASGNTIYFGEGSWLTVV.

The rearrangement links TRBV7-8 to TRBJ2-7; 11 bases are shared with TRBD2. Per the germline V gene, CDR1 is SGHVS and CDR2 is FQNEAQ. The CDR3 is 16 residues long. The V and J ends lost 1 base and 1 base, in that order; junction bases with no gene match: 3. In DNA form, the CDR3 reads TGTGCCAGCAGCTTAGTGGGGACTAGCGGTTCCTACGAGCAGTACTTC. It encodes CASSLVGTSGSYEQYF.

The chain joins TRBV5-8 to TRBJ2-7; D is undetermined. The CDR3 runs 14 residues. Germline values: CDR1 SGHTS, CDR2 YDEGEE. V dropped 1 base and J dropped 8 bases, with 16 bases sitting between them. Written as DNA, the CDR3 is TGTGCCAGCAGCTTGTCGGCAGGAAGGCTCCAGCAGTACTTC. It yields the protein CASSLSAGRLQQYF.

The V and J genes are TRBV29-1 and TRBJ2-7; TRBD2 matches at 7 bases. The junction had 6 bases not matched to a gene; V was cut back by 6 bases and J by 4 bases. Germline CDR1 and CDR2: SQVTM and ANQGSEA. The CDR3 runs to 12 residues. The CDR3 loop is CSVWLAVYEQYF. The CDR3 region has the DNA TGCAGCGTATGGCTAGCGGTATACGAGCAGTACTTC.

The chain joins TRBV7-2 to TRBJ1-2; 10 bases match TRBD1. V dropped 1 base and J dropped 8; count of bases not matched to a gene: 7. Germline V gives CDR1 SGHTA, CDR2 FQGNSA. There are 15 residues in the CDR3. This chain's CDR3 is CASSLGGTGELGYTF. CDR3 nucleotide sequence: TGTGCCAGCAGCTTAGGGGGGACAGGGGAGCTGGGCTACACCTTC.

This sequence joins TRBV19 and TRBJ2-7, with D unclear. V lost 10 bases, J lost 3 bases, and 7 bases lay in between. The CDR3 sequence is 10 residues long. The germline V gene encodes CDR1 LNHDA and CDR2 SQIVND (reference sequence). The CDR3 DNA reads as TGTGCCACCCCAGGCTACGAGCAGTACTTC. Its protein is CATPGYEQYF.

The V gene is TRBV6-1, the J gene TRBJ2-6; 7 positions agree with TRBD1. The germline CDR1 and CDR2 sequences are MNHNS and SASEGT. The CDR3 is 16 amino acids. V was pared by 4 bases and J by 0 bases, with 3 bases of the junction left unmatched. CDR3: CASSGGQISGANVLTF. DNA of the CDR3: TGTGCCAGCAGTGGGGGACAGATCTCTGGGGCCAACGTCCTGACTTTC.

The rearrangement joins TRBV24-1 to TRBJ2-2; a possible D gene is TRBD1 (6 bases). V was pared by 3 bases and J by 4 bases, with 11 bases between. The CDR3 covers 15 residues. Germline V gene sequence: CDR1 KGHDR, CDR2 SFDVKD. The CDR3 spells CATSDPRGPTGELFF. CDR3 sequence (DNA): TGTGCCACCAGTGATCCCAGGGGACCCACCGGGGAGCTGTTTTTT.

V usage is TRBV11-2 and J usage is TRBJ1-6; 8 nucleotides match TRBD1. The CDR3 totals 18 residues. In germline, CDR1 is SGHAT, CDR2 FQNNGV. With 5 bases clipped from V and 0 bases from J, the junction kept 9 bases outside the gene matches. CDR3 amino acids: CASSPTGAKSSYNSPLHF. DNA of the CDR3: TGTGCCAGCAGCCCGACAGGGGCAAAAAGCTCCTATAATTCACCCCTCCACTTT.

Turning to this clone: A junction end diverges from the germline sequence, so it may reflect a read error. The chain employs TRBV5-1 and TRBJ2-3; 8 bases line up with TRBD2. Germline V lookup: CDR1 SGHRS, CDR2 YFSETQ. CDR3 length: 16 residues. CDR3 DNA sequence: TGCGTCAGCAGCTTGAATTGGGCGGGAGGTACGGATACGCAGTATTTT. Translating gives CVSSLNWAGGTDTQYF. The complete variable domain, with remaining parts taken from reference TRBV5-1 and TRBJ2-3, reads KAGVTQTPRYLIKTRGQQVTLSCSPISGHRSVSWYQQTPGQGLQFLFEYFSETQRNKGNFPGRFSGRQFSNSRSEMNVSTLELGDSALYLCVSSLNWAGGTDTQYFGPGTRLTVL.

This clone was seen only once. The chain combines TRBV19 with TRBJ2-3; 13 bases line up with TRBD2. The CDR3 totals 14 residues. The V gene's germline CDR1 is LNHDA and CDR2 SQIVND (reference sequence). V trimming: 8 bases; J trimming: 5 bases; junction bases outside the gene matches: 4. The CDR3 loop is CASRTSGRGDTQYF. CDR3 nucleotides: TGTGCCAGTCGGACTAGCGGGAGAGGAGATACGCAGTATTTT.

J is TRBJ1-2 and V is TRBV19; D unresolved. From germline, CDR1 is LNHDA and CDR2 SQIVND (reference sequence). CDR3 length: 13 amino acids. V lost 5 bases to trimming and J lost 3 bases, with 10 bases between them. The CDR3 nucleotides read TGTGCCAGTAGTGACAAACACTACTATGGCTACACCTTC. It translates to CASSDKHYYGYTF.

V is TRBV21-1 and J is TRBJ2-6; TRBD2, as called in the table, went unchecked against the DNA. TRBV21-1 is listed as a pseudogene. The CDR3 covers 22 residues. The CDR3 reads CASSKEVGSFLAGISGANVLTF. As DNA, the CDR3 is TGTGCCAGCAGCAAAGAGGTAGGGTCTTTCCTAGCGGGAATCTCTGGGGCCAACGTCCTGACTTTC.

The chain has TRBV13 and TRBJ2-7, with TRBD1 identical over 7 bases. The V and J ends lost 5 bases and 5 bases, in that order; junction bases with no gene match: 15. The CDR3 is 16 residues long. CDR1 and CDR2 from the germline V gene are PRHDT and FYEKMQ (reference sequence). CDR3 coding DNA: TGTGCCAGCAGCCCTAGCCGGGGACAGACGGGTAACGAGCAGTACTTC. Protein: CASSPSRGQTGNEQYF.